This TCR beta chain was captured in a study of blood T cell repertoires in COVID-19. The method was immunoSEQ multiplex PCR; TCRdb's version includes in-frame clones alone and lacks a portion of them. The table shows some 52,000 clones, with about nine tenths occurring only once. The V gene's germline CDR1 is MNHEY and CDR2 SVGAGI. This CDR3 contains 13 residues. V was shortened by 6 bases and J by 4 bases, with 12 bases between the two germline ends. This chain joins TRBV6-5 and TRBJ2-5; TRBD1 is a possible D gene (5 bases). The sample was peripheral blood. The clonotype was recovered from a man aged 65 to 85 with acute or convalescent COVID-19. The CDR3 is CASSPVRAETQYF. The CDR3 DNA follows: TGTGCCAGCAGCCCCGTCAGGGCAGAGACCCAGTACTTC.